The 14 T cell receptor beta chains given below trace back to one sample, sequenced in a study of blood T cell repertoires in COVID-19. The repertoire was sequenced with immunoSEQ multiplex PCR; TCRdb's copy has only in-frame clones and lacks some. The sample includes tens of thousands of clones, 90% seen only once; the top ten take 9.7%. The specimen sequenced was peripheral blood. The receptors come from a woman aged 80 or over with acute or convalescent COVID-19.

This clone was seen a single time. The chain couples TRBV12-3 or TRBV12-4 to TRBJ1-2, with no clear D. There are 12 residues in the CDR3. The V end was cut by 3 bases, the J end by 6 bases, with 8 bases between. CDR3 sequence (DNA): TGTGCCAGCAGTTTTCGGGTGAATGGCTACACCTTC. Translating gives CASSFRVNGYTF.

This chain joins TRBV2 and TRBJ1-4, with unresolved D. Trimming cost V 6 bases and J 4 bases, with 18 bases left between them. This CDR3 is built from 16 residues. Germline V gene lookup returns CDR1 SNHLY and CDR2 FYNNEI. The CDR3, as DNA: TGTGCCAGCAGCGCAGTGGAGAGGCTAAATAATGAAAAACTGTTTTTT. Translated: CASSAVERLNNEKLFF.

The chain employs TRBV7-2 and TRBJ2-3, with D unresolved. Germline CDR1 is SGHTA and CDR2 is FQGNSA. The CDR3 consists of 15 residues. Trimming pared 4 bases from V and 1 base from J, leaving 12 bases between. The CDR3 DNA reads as TGTGCCAGCAGCTCCAGAATGGTTCGCACAGATACGCAGTATTTT. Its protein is CASSSRMVRTDTQYF.

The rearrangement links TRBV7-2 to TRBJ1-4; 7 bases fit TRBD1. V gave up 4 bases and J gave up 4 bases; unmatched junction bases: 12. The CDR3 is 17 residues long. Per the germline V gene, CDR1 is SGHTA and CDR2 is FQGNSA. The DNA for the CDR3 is TGTGCCAGCAGCTCCCCAATGATGGCAGGGGGTAATGAAAAACTGTTTTTT. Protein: CASSSPMMAGGNEKLFF.

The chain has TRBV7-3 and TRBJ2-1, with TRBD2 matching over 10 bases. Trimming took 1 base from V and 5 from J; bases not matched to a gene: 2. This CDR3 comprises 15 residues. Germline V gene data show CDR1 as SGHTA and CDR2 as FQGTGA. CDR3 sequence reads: CASSLIGLADNEQFF. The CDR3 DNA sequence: TGTGCCAGCAGCTTAATCGGACTAGCGGACAATGAGCAGTTCTTC.

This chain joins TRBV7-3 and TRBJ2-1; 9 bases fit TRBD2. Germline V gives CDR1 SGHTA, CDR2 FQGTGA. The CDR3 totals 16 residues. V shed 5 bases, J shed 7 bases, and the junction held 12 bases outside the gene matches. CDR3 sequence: CASSPNWLAGRNEQFF. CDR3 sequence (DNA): TGTGCCAGCAGCCCAAATTGGCTAGCGGGAAGAAATGAGCAGTTCTTC. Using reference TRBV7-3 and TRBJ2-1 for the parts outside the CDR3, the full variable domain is GAGVSQTPSNKVTEKGKYVELRCDPISGHTALYWYRQSLGQGPEFLIYFQGTGAADDSGLPNDRFFAVRPEGSVSTLKIQRTERGDSAVYLCASSPNWLAGRNEQFFGPGTRLTVL.

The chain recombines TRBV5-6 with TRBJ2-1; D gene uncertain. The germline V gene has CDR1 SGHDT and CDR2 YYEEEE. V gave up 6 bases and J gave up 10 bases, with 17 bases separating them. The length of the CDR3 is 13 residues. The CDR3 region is CASTPQQRLEQFF. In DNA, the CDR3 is TGTGCCAGCACCCCCCAACAACGTTTGGAGCAGTTCTTC.

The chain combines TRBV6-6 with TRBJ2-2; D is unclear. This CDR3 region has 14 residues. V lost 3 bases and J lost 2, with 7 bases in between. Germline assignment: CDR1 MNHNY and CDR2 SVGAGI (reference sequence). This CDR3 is CASSYSQNTGELFF. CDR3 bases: TGTGCCAGCAGTTATAGCCAAAACACCGGGGAGCTGTTTTTT.

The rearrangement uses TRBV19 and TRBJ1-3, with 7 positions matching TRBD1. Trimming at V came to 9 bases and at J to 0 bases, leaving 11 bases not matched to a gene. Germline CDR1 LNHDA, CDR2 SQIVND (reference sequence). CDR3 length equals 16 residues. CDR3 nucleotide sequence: TGTGCCAGCTCTGCTTCAGGGGGATACTCTGGAAACACCATATATTTT. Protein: CASSASGGYSGNTIYF.

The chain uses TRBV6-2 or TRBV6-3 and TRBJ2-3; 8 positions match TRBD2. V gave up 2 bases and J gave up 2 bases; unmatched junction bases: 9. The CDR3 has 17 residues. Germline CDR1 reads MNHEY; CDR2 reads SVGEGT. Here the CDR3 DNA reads TGTGCCAGCAGTTACCCCGGGACTAGGGGAGCCACAGATACGCAGTATTTT. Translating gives CASSYPGTRGATDTQYF.

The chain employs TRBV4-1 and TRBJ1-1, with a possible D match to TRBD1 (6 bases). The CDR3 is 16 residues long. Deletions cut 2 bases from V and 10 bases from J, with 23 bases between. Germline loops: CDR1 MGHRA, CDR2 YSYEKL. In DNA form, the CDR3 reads TGCGCCAGCAGCCAAAGTCCCCGAAACAGGGTCTCGGGAGCTTTCTTT. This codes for CASSQSPRNRVSGAFF.

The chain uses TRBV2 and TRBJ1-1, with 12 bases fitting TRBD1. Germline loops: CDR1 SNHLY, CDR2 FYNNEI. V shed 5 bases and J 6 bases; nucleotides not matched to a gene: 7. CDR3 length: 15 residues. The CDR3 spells CASSYRDRGLPEAFF. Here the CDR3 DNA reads TGTGCCAGCAGTTACCGGGACAGGGGGCTCCCTGAAGCTTTCTTT.

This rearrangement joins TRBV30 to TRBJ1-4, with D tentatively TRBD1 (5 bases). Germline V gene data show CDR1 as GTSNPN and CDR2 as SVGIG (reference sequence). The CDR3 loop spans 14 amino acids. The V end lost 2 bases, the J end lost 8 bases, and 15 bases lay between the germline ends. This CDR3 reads CAWSPGVVNEKLFF. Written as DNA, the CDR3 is TGTGCCTGGAGTCCGGGGGTAGTGAACGAAAAACTGTTTTTT.

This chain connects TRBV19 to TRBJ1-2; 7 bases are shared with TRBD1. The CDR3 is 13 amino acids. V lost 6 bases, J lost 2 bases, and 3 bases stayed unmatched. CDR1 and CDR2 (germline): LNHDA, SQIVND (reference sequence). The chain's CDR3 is CASSRGQNYGYTF. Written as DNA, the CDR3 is TGTGCCAGTAGCCGGGGACAGAACTATGGCTACACCTTC. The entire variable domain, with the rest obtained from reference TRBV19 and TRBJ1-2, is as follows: DGGITQSPKYLFRKEGQNVTLSCEQNLNHDAMYWYRQDPGQGLRLIYYSQIVNDFQKGDIAEGYSVSREKKESFPLTVTSAQKNPTAFYLCASSRGQNYGYTFGSGTRLTVV.